These 16 T cell receptor beta chains originate from one sample sequenced in a study of response to subunit inactivated influenza vaccine. TCRdb fed the RT-PCR reads into MiXCR, producing one record per CDR3 protein. The repertoire includes about 170,000 distinct CDR3 sequences, more than 10% of them detected once, and approximately 30% sits in the top ten. This same sample was also taken into another study, of T cells expressing NK-cell markers. From that report: cDNA encoding TCR beta was synthesized via 5'RACE template switching incorporating UMIs.

The sequenced sample was CD8+ T cells sorted from PBMCs, obtained roughly 12 days after vaccination. The receptor set was obtained from a man aged 45 to 65 who received an inactivated influenza vaccine.

The CDR3 reads CAWSVVYTEAFF. As DNA, the CDR3 is TGTGCCTGGAGTGTGGTCTACACTGAAGCTTTCTTT. V usage is TRBV30 and J usage is TRBJ1-1; no definite D call. CDR3 length equals 12 residues. V lost 0 bases and J 3 bases, leaving 5 bases between the germline ends. Germline V lookup: CDR1 GTSNPN, CDR2 SVGIG (reference sequence).

This clonotype was counted a few times. The J gene is TRBJ1-1, the V gene TRBV7-8; no definite D call. Germline V gene sequence: CDR1 SGHVS, CDR2 FQNEAQ. The V and J ends lost 8 bases and 0 bases respectively, with 7 bases between them. This CDR3 spans 12 amino acids. The CDR3 is CASHSMNTEAFF. The CDR3 DNA reads as TGTGCCAGCCATAGTATGAACACTGAAGCTTTCTTT.

The V and J genes are TRBV3-1 and TRBJ2-4; D might be TRBD1 (6 bases). The germline V gene encodes CDR1 LGHDT and CDR2 YNNKEL (reference sequence). This CDR3 region has 16 residues. V shed 4 bases and J shed 0 bases, with 13 bases lying between them. CDR3 sequence reads: CASSPGQFLAKNIQYF. CDR3 DNA: TGTGCCAGCAGCCCAGGACAGTTCTTAGCCAAAAACATTCAGTACTTC.

This clonotype was counted at least ten times. The chain couples TRBV10-3 to TRBJ2-3; 11 positions match TRBD2. CDR1 ENHRY and CDR2 SYGVKD come from the germline V gene. The junction had 13 bases not matched to a gene; V was cut back by 6 bases and J by 2 bases. The CDR3 runs 18 residues. CDR3 sequence: CAISALTSGKLLTDTQYF. The CDR3 DNA reads as TGTGCCATCAGCGCTTTGACTAGCGGGAAACTCCTCACAGATACGCAGTATTTT.

This clonotype showed up many times. V usage is TRBV20-1 and J usage is TRBJ2-7; 7 bases are shared with TRBD1. V shed 1 base, J shed 0 bases, and the junction held 6 bases outside the gene matches. This CDR3 is built from 15 residues. CDR1 DFQATT and CDR2 SNEGSKA come from the germline V gene (reference sequence). In nucleotides, the CDR3 is TGCAGTGCTAGAGCCCACAGGGGAAACTCCTACGAGCAGTACTTC. The encoded protein is CSARAHRGNSYEQYF.

This clonotype was observed many times. Written as DNA, the CDR3 is TGCAGCGTTGAAGTTCCAGGGTCCCCAAGGGGGACCCAGTACTTC. Its translation is CSVEVPGSPRGTQYF. J is TRBJ2-5 and V is TRBV29-1; the D gene is possibly TRBD1 (5 bases). The CDR3 is 15 residues long. V lost 1 base to trimming and J lost 7 bases, with 19 bases between them. Germline V gives CDR1 SQVTM, CDR2 ANQGSEA.

The genes are TRBV28 and TRBJ1-4, with TRBD1 identical over 9 bases. Per germline, CDR1 MDHEN and CDR2 SYDVKM. V shed 2 bases, J shed 5 bases, and the junction held 6 bases outside the gene matches. The CDR3 consists of 16 residues. The CDR3 protein is CASSLPQDRGNEKLFF. The CDR3, as DNA: TGTGCCAGCAGTTTACCCCAGGACAGGGGCAATGAAAAACTGTTTTTT.

The rearrangement uses TRBV7-9 and TRBJ1-1, with 9 nucleotides matching TRBD1. CDR1 and CDR2 (germline): SEHNR, FQNEAQ (reference sequence). After removal of 5 bases from V and 5 bases from J, the junction contained 6 bases not matched to a gene. The CDR3 runs to 14 residues. The DNA for the CDR3 is TGTGCCAGCAGCCTCACGACAGGGGGAACTGAAGCTTTCTTT. Its protein is CASSLTTGGTEAFF.

The chain employs TRBV3-1 and TRBJ1-1; 7 bases map to TRBD1. From germline, CDR1 is LGHDT and CDR2 YNNKEL (reference sequence). This CDR3 spans 18 amino acids. J gave up 0 bases and V 1 base, and 11 bases lay outside the gene matches. The CDR3 loop reads CASSQVTGATAMNTEAFF. CDR3 in DNA: TGTGCCAGCAGCCAAGTTACAGGGGCGACCGCCATGAACACTGAAGCTTTCTTT.

V is TRBV7-6 and J is TRBJ2-5; D not resolved. The germline V and J ends were trimmed by 4 bases and 11 bases, with 14 bases remaining between them. CDR3 length equals 12 residues. CDR1 SGHVS and CDR2 FNYEAQ come from the germline V gene. CDR3 residues: CASSSRSLAQYF. CDR3 DNA: TGTGCCAGCAGCTCGAGGTCTCTCGCACAGTACTTC.

The chain joins TRBV28 to TRBJ2-3; D might be TRBD1 or TRBD2, each matching 5 bases. Germline loops: CDR1 MDHEN, CDR2 SYDVKM. The CDR3 consists of 15 residues. V was shortened by 1 base and J by 7 bases, with 15 bases between the two germline ends. The CDR3 coding sequence is TGTGCCAGCAGTTTATTCCCAGGGACGAGAAATACGCAGTATTTT. As protein: CASSLFPGTRNTQYF.

The sample holds a few counts of this clonotype. The chain has TRBV15 and TRBJ1-1; 7 bases align to TRBD1. This CDR3 contains 15 residues. V dropped 5 bases and J dropped 2; count of bases not matched to a gene: 8. CDR1 LNHNV and CDR2 YYDKDF come from the germline V gene (reference sequence). The CDR3 nucleotides read TGTGCCACCAGCGGGGAGGGGACAGTAAACACTGAAGCTTTCTTT. This sequence encodes CATSGEGTVNTEAFF.

The chain combines TRBV7-8 with TRBJ2-7, with a possible D match to TRBD2 (6 bases). CDR1 SGHVS and CDR2 FQNEAQ come from the germline V gene. CDR3 length: 15 residues. Trimming pared 1 base from V and 0 bases from J, leaving 10 bases between. CDR3 bases: TGTGCCAGCAGCTTAGGGGACGGGAGCTCCTACGAGCAGTACTTC. This gives the protein CASSLGDGSSYEQYF.

V and J are TRBV5-1 and TRBJ2-7; 11 nucleotides align to TRBD1. The V gene end was trimmed by 2 bases and the J gene end by 0 bases; junction bases not matched to a gene: 7. Germline V gene lookup returns CDR1 SGHRS and CDR2 YFSETQ. The length of the CDR3 is 17 residues. Here the CDR3 reads CASSFRGQGELSYEQYF. Here the CDR3 DNA reads TGCGCCAGCAGCTTTAGGGGACAGGGGGAACTCTCCTACGAGCAGTACTTC.

This clonotype has a handful of counts. The J gene is TRBJ1-3, the V gene TRBV9, with no clear D. CDR1 and CDR2 (germline): SGDLS, YYNGEE. This CDR3 spans 13 amino acids. V was pared by 4 bases and J by 3 bases, with 8 bases between. The CDR3 bases are TGTGCCAGCAGCCCCCCAAATGGAAACACCATATATTTT. Amino acids: CASSPPNGNTIYF.

This clonotype occurred a few times. This sequence joins TRBV5-1 and TRBJ2-7, with D maybe TRBD1 (6 bases). V dropped 4 bases and J dropped 1 base, with 15 bases sitting between them. The CDR3 runs to 15 residues. Germline V gene data show CDR1 as SGHRS and CDR2 as YFSETQ. In DNA, the CDR3 is TGCGCCAGCAGCCCAGGGGTATATCTTTCCTACGAGCAGTACTTC. Translating it yields CASSPGVYLSYEQYF.